Reported below is one T cell receptor beta chain. There are 18 residues in the CDR3. J gave up 7 bases and V 4 bases, and 19 bases lay outside the gene matches. CDR1 is SGHNT, CDR2 YENEEA, per germline. Sample time point: pretreatment peripheral blood. This sample was taken from a study of PD-L1 blockade in urothelial cancer. Using immunoSEQ multiplex PCR, the repertoire was profiled, and TCRdb retains in-frame clones only, with some absent. The sample contains about 50,000 clones, roughly four fifths of which appear only once. The specimen was PBMCs, collected around atezolizumab (anti-PD-L1) treatment. The receptor was isolated from a man aged 65 to 79 with urothelial cancer. This rearrangement joins TRBV11-3 to TRBJ2-5; 9 positions agree with TRBD2. The CDR3 loop is CASSSRLGGSGGPPTQYF. DNA for the CDR3: TGTGCCAGCAGCTCACGTCTCGGGGGTAGCGGGGGCCCTCCGACCCAGTACTTC.